A selection of T cell receptor beta chains follows, all from one sample in a study of blood T cell repertoires in COVID-19. The method was immunoSEQ multiplex PCR; TCRdb's version includes in-frame clones alone and lacks a portion of them. Of tens of thousands of clones in the sample, 80% to 95% were seen once. The specimen was peripheral blood. The receptors originated from a human donor in a cohort sampled during active COVID-19. CDR3s include the opening cysteine and the closing phenylalanine or tryptophan. D genes are given only for firm matches. Size tells how often a clone was seen (once, few, many) or the class of an expanded clone, and some rows leave it out.

j_gene	v_gene	d_gene	abundance	CDR3aa	CDR3nt
TRBJ2-1	TRBV19	.	.	CASSIFGQRDYYNEQFF	TGTGCCAGTAGTATTTTCGGTCAGCGCGACTACTACAATGAGCAGTTCTTC
TRBJ2-2	TRBV7-2	TRBD1	.	CASSTRQGSTGELFF	TGTGCCAGCAGCACCCGACAGGGTAGTACCGGGGAGCTGTTTTTT
TRBJ2-7	TRBV11-2	TRBD1	.	CASSAPRTGGVEQYF	TGTGCCAGCAGCGCACCTAGGACAGGGGGCGTCGAGCAGTACTTC
TRBJ1-5	TRBV6-2/TRBV6-3	.	few	CASSTRGTGNQPQHF	TGTGCCAGCAGTACCCGGGGGACTGGCAATCAGCCCCAGCATTTT
TRBJ1-3	TRBV5-4	.	.	CASSPRGGSGNTIYF	TGTGCCAGCAGCCCCAGAGGGGGCTCTGGAAACACCATATATTTT
TRBJ2-1	TRBV10-3	TRBD1	.	CAISGTGNNEQFF	TGTGCCATCAGTGGGACAGGGAACAATGAGCAGTTCTTC
TRBJ2-3	TRBV9	.	.	CASSAAGSTDTQYF	TGTGCCAGCAGCGCCGCAGGAAGCACAGATACGCAGTATTTT
TRBJ1-1	TRBV5-1	TRBD1	.	CASTSQGQGSGTEAFF	TGCGCCAGCACCTCCCAGGGACAGGGTTCGGGCACTGAAGCTTTCTTT
TRBJ2-7	TRBV12-5	TRBD1	.	CASGLRPLGTDDYEQYF	TGTGCTAGTGGTTTACGCCCCCTCGGGACAGACGACTACGAGCAGTACTTC
TRBJ1-4	TRBV28	.	.	CASSFGGAEEKLFF	TGTGCCAGCAGTTTCGGGGGGGCGGAGGAAAAACTGTTTTTT
TRBJ1-1	TRBV5-5	TRBD1	once	CASRDREGTEAFF	TGTGCCAGCAGGGACAGGGAGGGTACTGAAGCTTTCTTT
TRBJ2-2	TRBV3-1/TRBV3-2	.	.	CASSQVGGSVTGELFF	TGTGCCAGCAGCCAAGTTGGTGGTAGCGTGACCGGGGAGCTGTTTTTT
TRBJ2-1	TRBV7-9	.	.	CASSLAAGANEQFF	TGTGCCAGCAGCTTAGCGGCGGGGGCGAATGAGCAGTTCTTC
TRBJ2-1	TRBV19	.	once	CASSPRGYNEQFF	TGTGCCAGTAGCCCCCGGGGCTACAATGAGCAGTTCTTC
TRBJ1-5	TRBV7-2	TRBD1	.	CASSPSGGNQPQHF	TGTGCCAGCAGCCCATCAGGGGGTAATCAGCCCCAGCATTTT
TRBJ1-2	TRBV11-2	.	once	CASSLRITPGGYTF	TGTGCCAGCAGCTTACGTATAACCCCGGGTGGCTACACCTTC
TRBJ1-2	TRBV30	TRBD1	.	CAWWTGTRSTF	TGTGCCTGGTGGACAGGGACGCGAAGCACCTTC
TRBJ2-1	TRBV25-1	TRBD2	once	CASSEGLAVSYNEQFF	TGTGCCAGCAGTGAAGGACTAGCCGTCTCCTACAATGAGCAGTTCTTC
TRBJ2-4	TRBV7-6	.	.	CASSLEVGTQGDIQYF	TGTGCCAGCAGCTTAGAGGTGGGGACACAAGGAGACATTCAGTACTTC
TRBJ1-1	TRBV7-2	TRBD1	.	CATLQGQGNTEAFF	TGTGCCACATTGCAAGGACAGGGTAACACTGAAGCTTTCTTT
TRBJ1-4	TRBV4-1	.	.	CASSQRDGGEKLFF	TGCGCCAGCAGCCAGAGAGACGGGGGGGAAAAACTGTTTTTT
TRBJ2-3	TRBV19	.	.	CASSIAGRRTDTQYF	TGTGCCAGTAGTATAGCAGGGCGGCGCACAGATACGCAGTATTTT
TRBJ2-7	TRBV27	.	.	CASSPPGLALREQYF	TGTGCCAGCAGTCCCCCGGGGCTAGCGCTGAGGGAGCAGTACTTC
TRBJ2-2	TRBV21-1	.	.	CATDGVKTGELFF	TGTGCTACTGACGGGGTAAAAACCGGGGAGCTGTTTTTT
TRBJ2-5	TRBV24-1	TRBD2	.	CATSDRGGARETQYF	TGTGCCACCAGTGATCGCGGGGGGGCCAGAGAGACCCAGTACTTC
TRBJ2-1	TRBV9	TRBD2	.	CASSVAPPGGGEQFF	TGTGCCAGCAGCGTAGCTCCCCCGGGGGGGGGTGAGCAGTTCTTC
TRBJ2-5	TRBV5-4	.	.	CASSPQDRDPWRETQYF	TGTGCCAGCAGCCCGCAGGATCGGGATCCCTGGCGGGAGACCCAGTACTTC
TRBJ1-1	TRBV4-1	.	.	CASKNIRGTEAFF	TGCGCCAGCAAGAATATTAGGGGGACTGAAGCTTTCTTT
TRBJ2-6	TRBV19	.	.	CASSGLEAGANVLTF	TGTGCCAGTAGTGGCCTTGAGGCAGGGGCCAACGTCCTGACTTTC
TRBJ2-1	TRBV3-1/TRBV3-2	TRBD1	.	CASSLTGVTHNEQFF	TGTGCCAGCAGCCTTACAGGGGTAACACACAATGAGCAGTTCTTC
TRBJ1-1	TRBV6-1	TRBD1	.	CASSDPLKIGGQGYAEAFF	TGTGCCAGCAGTGACCCACTGAAAATAGGGGGACAGGGGTATGCTGAAGCTTTCTTT
TRBJ2-3	TRBV11-1	TRBD1	.	CASSPTGGIDTQYF	TGTGCCAGCAGCCCGACAGGGGGAATAGATACGCAGTATTTT
TRBJ1-1	TRBV4-1	.	.	CASSYHQRFGTEAFF	TGCGCCAGCAGCTACCACCAACGGTTCGGCACTGAAGCTTTCTTT
TRBJ2-7	TRBV11-2	TRBD2	.	CASSLASGGFYEQYF	TGTGCCAGCAGCTTGGCTAGCGGGGGGTTCTACGAGCAGTACTTC